These 12 T cell receptor beta chains were sequenced from one sample in a study of cytomegalovirus exposure and HLA in healthy donors. 13 Jbeta primers and 60 Vbeta primers were used for the PCR. The protocol was immunoSEQ multiplex PCR, while the TCRdb copy is restricted to in-frame clones and leaves out a portion. The repertoire holds 200,000 to 300,000 clones, approximately 85% seen once, with roughly 2% in the top ten. The specimen was PBMCs. The receptors were sampled from a woman in her 40s in good health and CMV-seropositive.

This chain links TRBV25-1 with TRBJ2-1, with D unresolved. The germline V gene encodes CDR1 MGHDK and CDR2 SYGVNS. This CDR3 region has 14 residues. V lost 2 bases and J 6 bases, leaving 11 bases between the germline ends. CDR3 DNA sequence: TGTGCCAGCAGTGAACCAGAGACTGTCAATGAGCAGTTCTTC. Translated, it gives CASSEPETVNEQFF.

The chain is built from TRBV6-6 and TRBJ2-7, with 7 bases that match TRBD1. Germline lookup yields CDR1 MNHNY and CDR2 SVGAGI (reference sequence). J gave up 2 bases and V 7 bases, and 5 bases lay outside the gene matches. The CDR3 contains 13 residues. The CDR3 sequence is CASNPQGPYEQYF. As DNA, the CDR3 is TGTGCCAGCAACCCACAGGGGCCCTACGAGCAGTACTTC.

A few counts support this clone. The chain has TRBV5-4 and TRBJ2-1; TRBD2 agrees at 11 bases. The V segment lost 3 bases and the J segment 1 base; nucleotides outside the gene matches: 6. In germline, CDR1 is SGHNT, CDR2 YYREEE (reference sequence). The CDR3 covers 17 residues. The CDR3 DNA reads TGTGCCAGCAGCTCGGCGGCTAGCGGGAGGTCCTACAATGAGCAGTTCTTC. Translating gives CASSSAASGRSYNEQFF.

The chain couples TRBV19 to TRBJ1-2; possibly TRBD1 for D (5 bases). Per the germline V gene, CDR1 is LNHDA and CDR2 is SQIVND (reference sequence). V lost 7 bases and J 2 bases, leaving 17 bases between the germline ends. The CDR3 runs 15 residues. The CDR3 nucleotides are TGTGCCAGTACCCCCGGGGGGGAGGGGAACTATGGCTACACCTTC. This sequence encodes CASTPGGEGNYGYTF. Complete variable domain (other parts from reference TRBV19 and TRBJ1-2): DGGITQSPKYLFRKEGQNVTLSCEQNLNHDAMYWYRQDPGQGLRLIYYSQIVNDFQKGDIAEGYSVSREKKESFPLTVTSAQKNPTAFYLCASTPGGEGNYGYTFGSGTRLTVV.

J is TRBJ2-3 and V is TRBV5-6; D unclear. Trimming cost V 2 bases and J 0 bases, with 7 bases left between them. In germline, CDR1 is SGHDT, CDR2 YYEEEE. This CDR3 region has 14 residues. CDR3 loop: CASSFVSSTDTQYF. The CDR3 nucleotides read TGTGCCAGCAGCTTTGTGAGTAGCACAGATACGCAGTATTTT.

This clone was observed once. The V and J genes are TRBV29-1 and TRBJ2-7; TRBD1 matches 9 bases. The CDR3 has 14 amino acids. The germline V gene encodes CDR1 SQVTM and CDR2 ANQGSEA. V lost 7 bases to trimming and J lost 2 bases; unmatched junction nucleotides: 9. This chain's CDR3 is CSARGDRDAYEQYF. For the CDR3, the DNA is TGCAGCGCTCGAGGGGACAGGGACGCCTACGAGCAGTACTTC.

The chain links TRBV28 to TRBJ1-1, with a tentative D call TRBD1 (5 bases). The CDR3 sequence is 15 residues long. V shed 3 bases and J shed 3 bases, with 14 bases lying between them. CDR1 is MDHEN, CDR2 SYDVKM, per germline. Written as DNA, the CDR3 is TGTGCCAGCAGTTTGGTGGGGGGGACTTACACTGAAGCTTTCTTT. Its translation is CASSLVGGTYTEAFF.

The V gene is TRBV7-6, the J gene TRBJ2-2; D might be TRBD1 (6 bases). V was pared by 0 bases and J by 5 bases, with 10 bases between. CDR1 is SGHVS, CDR2 FNYEAQ, per germline. The CDR3 spans 15 residues. The CDR3 loop is CASSLATGSTGELFF. In nucleotides, the CDR3 is TGTGCCAGCAGCTTAGCTACAGGGTCAACCGGGGAGCTGTTTTTT.

This sequence joins TRBV28 and TRBJ1-6; possibly TRBD1 for D (5 bases). The CDR3 is made up of 16 amino acids. The V end was cut by 1 base, the J end by 5 bases, with 12 bases between. In germline, CDR1 is MDHEN, CDR2 SYDVKM. The CDR3 region is CASSLFRQLNNSPLHF. The DNA for the CDR3 is TGTGCCAGCAGTTTATTCCGACAGTTAAATAATTCACCCCTCCACTTT.

This clone was recorded once. The genes are TRBV28 and TRBJ2-5; 9 bases fit TRBD2. Germline trimming cut 6 bases from V and 2 bases from J; bases unmatched to any gene: 10. Germline V gene sequence: CDR1 MDHEN, CDR2 SYDVKM. This CDR3 has 16 residues. CDR3 amino acids: CASSYQAGGGQETQYF. The CDR3 nucleotides are TGTGCCAGCAGCTACCAAGCGGGAGGTGGGCAAGAGACCCAGTACTTC.

V usage is TRBV4-2 and J usage is TRBJ2-3; D is undetermined. The CDR3 has 16 amino acids. V dropped 0 bases and J dropped 0 bases, with 10 bases sitting between them. Germline V gene data show CDR1 as LGHNA and CDR2 as YNFKEQ. The CDR3 bases are TGTGCCAGCAGCCAAGAGCCATGGCAGAGCACAGATACGCAGTATTTT. Translated, it gives CASSQEPWQSTDTQYF.

V usage is TRBV5-4 and J usage is TRBJ2-7; tentative D call: TRBD2 (6 bases). In germline, CDR1 is SGHNT, CDR2 YYREEE (reference sequence). V was cut by 0 bases and J by 2 bases, with 15 bases left in between. The CDR3 extends over 16 amino acids. Here the CDR3 reads CASSLAEGGNPYEQYF. CDR3 DNA: TGTGCCAGCAGCTTGGCCGAGGGCGGGAATCCCTACGAGCAGTACTTC.